This T cell receptor beta chain is drawn from a study of shared clonotypes between healthy human individuals. Terminally differentiated effector memory CD45RA+ cells were excluded by CCR7 positive selection of CD45RO-negative cells. Trimming removed 4 bases at V and 7 bases at J, with 27 bases between. CDR1 is SGHDT, CDR2 YYEEEE, per germline. The CDR3 length is 17 residues. TCRdb's table, derived via immunoSEQ multiplex PCR, lists solely in-frame clones and lacks some. This table has about 2,100,000 clones, approximately 94% appearing once. The chain recombines TRBV5-6 with TRBJ2-7; perhaps TRBD1 as D (6 bases). The clonotype was recovered from a man aged 18 to 30 in good health. Some clones in this sample may be carry-over from other donors' samples. The sample comprised naive CD8+ T cells from PBMCs. The CDR3 sequence is CASSDSHDRSLYKEQYF. The CDR3 DNA is TGTGCCAGCAGCGACAGCCACGACAGGTCCCTATACAAGGAGCAGTACTTC.